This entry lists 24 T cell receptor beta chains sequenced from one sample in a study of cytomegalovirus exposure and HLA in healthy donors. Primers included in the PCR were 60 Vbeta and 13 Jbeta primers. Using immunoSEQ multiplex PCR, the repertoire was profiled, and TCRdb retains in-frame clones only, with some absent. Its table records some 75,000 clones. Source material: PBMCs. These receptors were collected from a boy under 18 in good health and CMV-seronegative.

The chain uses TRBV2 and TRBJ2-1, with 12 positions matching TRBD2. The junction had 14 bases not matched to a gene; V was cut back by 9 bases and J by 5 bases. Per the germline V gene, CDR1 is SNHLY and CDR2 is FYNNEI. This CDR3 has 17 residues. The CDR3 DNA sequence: TGTGCCAGTGGGAATGTCCCTAGCGGGAGGGAGGACAATGAGCAGTTCTTC. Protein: CASGNVPSGREDNEQFF.

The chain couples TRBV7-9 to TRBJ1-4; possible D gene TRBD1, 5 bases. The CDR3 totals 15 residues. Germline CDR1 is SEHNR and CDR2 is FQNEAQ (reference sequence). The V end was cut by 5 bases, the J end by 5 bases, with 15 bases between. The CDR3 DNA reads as TGTGCCAGCAGCCATGGGGGGAACGCGAATGAAAAACTGTTTTTT. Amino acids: CASSHGGNANEKLFF.

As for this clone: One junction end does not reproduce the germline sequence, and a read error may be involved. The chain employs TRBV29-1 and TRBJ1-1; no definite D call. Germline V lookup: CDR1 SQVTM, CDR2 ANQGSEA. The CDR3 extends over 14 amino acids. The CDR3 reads CSVVRQVMNTEDFF. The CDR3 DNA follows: TGCAGCGTTGTCAGGCAAGTCATGAACACTGAAGATTTCTTT.

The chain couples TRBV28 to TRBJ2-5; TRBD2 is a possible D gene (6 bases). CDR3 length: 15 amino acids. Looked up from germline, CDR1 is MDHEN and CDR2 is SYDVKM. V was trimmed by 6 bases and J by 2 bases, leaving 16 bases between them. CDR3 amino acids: CASSRDGGTQETQYF. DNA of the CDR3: TGTGCCAGCAGCCGAGACGGGGGAACACAAGAGACCCAGTACTTC.

CDR3 region: CASSEARAGTSMNTEAFF. CDR3 DNA sequence: TGTGCCAGCAGTGAAGCGCGGGCAGGGACTAGCATGAACACTGAAGCTTTCTTT. The rearrangement links TRBV2 to TRBJ1-1; D perhaps matches TRBD1 (5 bases). The CDR3 is made up of 18 amino acids. V was shortened by 0 bases and J by 0 bases, with 17 bases between the two germline ends. The germline gives CDR1 SNHLY, CDR2 FYNNEI.

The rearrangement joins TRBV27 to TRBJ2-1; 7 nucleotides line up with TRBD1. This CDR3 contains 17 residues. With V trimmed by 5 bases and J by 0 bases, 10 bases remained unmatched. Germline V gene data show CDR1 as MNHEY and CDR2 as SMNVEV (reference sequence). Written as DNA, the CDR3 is TGTGCCAGCAGTCCCTCCGGGACAGCTAGCTCCTACAATGAGCAGTTCTTC. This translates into CASSPSGTASSYNEQFF.

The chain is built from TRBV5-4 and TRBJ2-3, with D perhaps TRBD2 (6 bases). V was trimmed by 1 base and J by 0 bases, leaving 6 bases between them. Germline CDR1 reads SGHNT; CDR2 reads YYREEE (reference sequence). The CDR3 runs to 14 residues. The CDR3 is CASSLSGSTDTQYF. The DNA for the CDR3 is TGTGCCAGCAGCTTGAGCGGGAGCACAGATACGCAGTATTTT.

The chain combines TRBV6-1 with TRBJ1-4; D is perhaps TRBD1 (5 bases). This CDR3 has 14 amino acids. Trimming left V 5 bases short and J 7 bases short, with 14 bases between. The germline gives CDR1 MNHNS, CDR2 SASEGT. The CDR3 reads CASSTGVGGEKLFF. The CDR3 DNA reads TGTGCCAGCAGTACCGGGGTCGGGGGTGAAAAACTGTTTTTT.

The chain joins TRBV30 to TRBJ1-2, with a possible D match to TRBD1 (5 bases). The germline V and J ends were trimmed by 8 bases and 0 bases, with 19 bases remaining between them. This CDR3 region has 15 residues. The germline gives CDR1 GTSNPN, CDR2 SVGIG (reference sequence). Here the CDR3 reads CAGGTVIEANYGYTF. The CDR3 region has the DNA TGTGCCGGGGGGACGGTGATTGAAGCTAACTATGGCTACACCTTC.

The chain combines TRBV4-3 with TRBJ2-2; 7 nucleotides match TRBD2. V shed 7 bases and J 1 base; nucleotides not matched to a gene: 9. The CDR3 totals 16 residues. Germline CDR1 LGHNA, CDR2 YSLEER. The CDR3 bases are TGCGCCAGCACCAGGGAGGCTAGCGGGAACACCGGGGAGCTGTTTTTT. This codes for CASTREASGNTGELFF.

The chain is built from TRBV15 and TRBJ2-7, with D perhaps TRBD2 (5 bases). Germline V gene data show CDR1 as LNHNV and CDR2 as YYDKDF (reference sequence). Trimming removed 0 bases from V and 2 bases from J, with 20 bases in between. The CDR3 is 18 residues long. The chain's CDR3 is CATSRDLGRGFSAYEQYF. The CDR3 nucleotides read TGTGCCACCAGCAGAGATTTAGGCCGGGGATTCAGCGCCTACGAGCAGTACTTC.

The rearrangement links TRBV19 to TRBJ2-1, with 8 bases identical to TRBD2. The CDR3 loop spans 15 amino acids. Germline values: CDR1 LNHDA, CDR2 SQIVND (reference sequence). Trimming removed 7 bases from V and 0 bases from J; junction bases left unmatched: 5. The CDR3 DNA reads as TGTGCCAGTATCTCCAGCGGGAGCTCCTACAATGAGCAGTTCTTC. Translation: CASISSGSSYNEQFF. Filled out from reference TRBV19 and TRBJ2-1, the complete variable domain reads DGGITQSPKYLFRKEGQNVTLSCEQNLNHDAMYWYRQDPGQGLRLIYYSQIVNDFQKGDIAEGYSVSREKKESFPLTVTSAQKNPTAFYLCASISSGSSYNEQFFGPGTRLTVL.

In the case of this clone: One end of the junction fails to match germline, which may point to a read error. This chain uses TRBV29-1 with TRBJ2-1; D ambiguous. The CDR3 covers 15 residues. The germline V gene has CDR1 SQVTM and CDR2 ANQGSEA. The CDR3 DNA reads TGCAGCGTTGATGGTGGCAGTAGCTCCGACAATGAGCAGTTCTTC. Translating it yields CSVDGGSSSDNEQFF.

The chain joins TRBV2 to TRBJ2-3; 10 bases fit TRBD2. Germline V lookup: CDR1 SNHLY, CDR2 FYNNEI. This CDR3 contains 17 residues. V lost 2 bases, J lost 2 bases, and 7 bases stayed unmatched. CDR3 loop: CASSETGLARTTDTQYF. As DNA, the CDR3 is TGTGCCAGCAGTGAAACGGGACTAGCGCGAACCACAGATACGCAGTATTTT.

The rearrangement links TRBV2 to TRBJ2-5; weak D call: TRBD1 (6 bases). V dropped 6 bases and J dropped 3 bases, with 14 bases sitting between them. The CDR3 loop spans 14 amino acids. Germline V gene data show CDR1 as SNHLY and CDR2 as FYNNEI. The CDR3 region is CASSEQGSEETQYF. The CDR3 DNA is TGTGCCAGCAGCGAACAGGGTTCAGAAGAGACCCAGTACTTC.

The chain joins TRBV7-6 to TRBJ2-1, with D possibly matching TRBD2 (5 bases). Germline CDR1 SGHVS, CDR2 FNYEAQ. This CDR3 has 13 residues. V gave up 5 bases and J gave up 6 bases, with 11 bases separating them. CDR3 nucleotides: TGTGCCAGCAGCCCAGAGGGTGGCAATGAGCAGTTCTTC. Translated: CASSPEGGNEQFF.

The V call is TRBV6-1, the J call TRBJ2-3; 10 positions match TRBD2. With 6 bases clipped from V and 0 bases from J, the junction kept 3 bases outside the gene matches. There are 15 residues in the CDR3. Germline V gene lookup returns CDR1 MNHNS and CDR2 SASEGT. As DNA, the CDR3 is TGTGCCAGCAGCCTGACTAGCGGGAGCACAGATACGCAGTATTTT. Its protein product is CASSLTSGSTDTQYF.

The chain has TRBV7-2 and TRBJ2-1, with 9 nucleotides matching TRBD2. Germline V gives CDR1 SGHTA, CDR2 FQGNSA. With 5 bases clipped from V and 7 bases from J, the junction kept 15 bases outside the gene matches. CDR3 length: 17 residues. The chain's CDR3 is CASSPSLTSGMRNEQFF. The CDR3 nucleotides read TGTGCCAGCAGCCCCAGCCTGACTAGCGGAATGAGGAATGAGCAGTTCTTC.

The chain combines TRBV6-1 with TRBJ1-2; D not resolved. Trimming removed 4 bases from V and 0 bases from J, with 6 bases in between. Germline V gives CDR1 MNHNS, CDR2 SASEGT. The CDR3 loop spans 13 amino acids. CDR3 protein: CASSGESNYGYTF. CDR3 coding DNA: TGTGCCAGCAGTGGAGAATCTAACTATGGCTACACCTTC.

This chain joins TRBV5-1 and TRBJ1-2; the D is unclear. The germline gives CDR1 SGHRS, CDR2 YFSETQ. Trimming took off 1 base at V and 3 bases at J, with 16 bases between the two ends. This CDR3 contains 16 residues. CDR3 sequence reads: CASSLLYSGSDYGYTF. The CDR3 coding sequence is TGCGCCAGCAGCTTGTTATACAGCGGAAGCGACTATGGCTACACCTTC.

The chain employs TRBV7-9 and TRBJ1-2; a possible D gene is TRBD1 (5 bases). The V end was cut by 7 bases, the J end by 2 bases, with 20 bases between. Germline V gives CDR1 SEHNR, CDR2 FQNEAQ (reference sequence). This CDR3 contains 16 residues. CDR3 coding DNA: TGTGCCAGCACTTCGCGGCGGGAGGGGATCAACTATGGCTACACCTTC. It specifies CASTSRREGINYGYTF.

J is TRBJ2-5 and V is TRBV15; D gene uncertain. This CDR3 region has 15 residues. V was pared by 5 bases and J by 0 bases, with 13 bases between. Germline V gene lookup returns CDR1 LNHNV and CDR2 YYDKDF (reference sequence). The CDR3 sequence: CATSQSPRDQETQYF. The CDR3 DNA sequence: TGTGCCACCAGCCAGTCTCCCCGGGACCAAGAGACCCAGTACTTC.

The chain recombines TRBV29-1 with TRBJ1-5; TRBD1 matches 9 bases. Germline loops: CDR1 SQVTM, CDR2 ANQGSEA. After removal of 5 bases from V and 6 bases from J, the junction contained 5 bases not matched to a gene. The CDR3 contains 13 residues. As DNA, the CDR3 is TGCAGCGTTCGACAGGGGGACAGTCAGCCCCAGCATTTT. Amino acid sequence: CSVRQGDSQPQHF.

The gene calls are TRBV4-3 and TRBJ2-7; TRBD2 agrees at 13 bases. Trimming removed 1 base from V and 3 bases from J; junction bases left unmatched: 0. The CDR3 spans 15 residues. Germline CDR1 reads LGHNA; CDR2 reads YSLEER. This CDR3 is CASSQGLAGGYEQYF. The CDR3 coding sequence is TGCGCCAGCAGCCAAGGACTAGCGGGAGGCTACGAGCAGTACTTC.